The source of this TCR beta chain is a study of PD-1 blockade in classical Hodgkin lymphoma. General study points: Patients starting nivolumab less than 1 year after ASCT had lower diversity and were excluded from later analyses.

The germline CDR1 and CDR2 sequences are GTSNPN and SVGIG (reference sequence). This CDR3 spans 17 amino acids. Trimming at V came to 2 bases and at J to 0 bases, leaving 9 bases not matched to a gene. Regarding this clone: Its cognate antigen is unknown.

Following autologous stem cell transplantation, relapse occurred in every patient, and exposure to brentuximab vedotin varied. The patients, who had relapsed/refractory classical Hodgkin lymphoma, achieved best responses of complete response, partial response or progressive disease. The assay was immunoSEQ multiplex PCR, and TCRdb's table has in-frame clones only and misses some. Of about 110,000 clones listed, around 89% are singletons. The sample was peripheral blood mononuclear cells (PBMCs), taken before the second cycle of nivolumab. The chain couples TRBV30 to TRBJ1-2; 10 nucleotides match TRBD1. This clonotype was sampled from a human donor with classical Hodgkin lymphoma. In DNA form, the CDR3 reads TGTGCCTGGAGTAGGGGACAGGGGAGACCAACTAACTATGGCTACACCTTC. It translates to CAWSRGQGRPTNYGYTF.